This T cell receptor (beta chain) was retrieved from a study of vaccination effects on CD4 cells after COVID-19. Study details: Post-vaccine sampling occurred a median 72 days after the second dose. Regarding the study as a whole: Marked clonal contraction of both clone types appeared late after vaccination.

Sequencing in the ViraFEST assay came after antigen-specific CD4+ T cells had been expanded with viral peptide pools, which were used to stimulate PBMC. Culture lasted around eleven days before CD4+ T cell isolation. Every participant took two doses of the BNT162b2 or mRNA-1273 vaccine. Culturing of a few million PBMC per well took place with roughly 10 IU/ml IL-2 and about 9.3 ug/ml peptides. Half the medium was replaced with IL-2 medium on days 3 and 7. As to this clone: Its antigen is unidentified.

This CDR3 has 13 amino acids. Germline V gene sequence: CDR1 SGHDT, CDR2 YYEEEE. V dropped 0 bases and J dropped 6 bases, with 10 bases sitting between them. Sequenced by immunoSEQ multiplex PCR; TCRdb stores in-frame clones only, minus some. The sample carries under 50,000 clones, around 80% recorded once. Source: CD4+ T cells from PBMCs cultured with HCoV-NL63 spike peptides, taken after COVID-19 vaccination. The sequence came from a human donor who received a COVID-19 vaccine. Some clones in this sample may be carry-over from other donors' samples. The V call is TRBV5-6, the J call TRBJ2-7; D might be TRBD2 (5 bases). In nucleotides, the CDR3 is TGTGCCAGCAGCTTGGCCGCTCGGGGCGAGCAGTACGTC. Its translation is CASSLAARGEQYV.